The source of this T cell receptor beta chain is a study of cytotoxic CD8 clonotypes in ibrutinib-treated CLL. Study-level points and caveats: The public clonotypes identified were infrequent and showed contraction or stability on treatment. Baseline-level clonality went beyond age-matched healthy donors and moved in step with circulating CD8+ T-cell counts.

CDR3 length equals 16 residues. With 3 bases removed from V and 7 bases from J, the gap between germline ends came to 22 bases. Germline V gene lookup returns CDR1 MNHEY and CDR2 SMNVEV (reference sequence). Of note for this clone: The antigen is unknown.

Assay: immunoSEQ multiplex PCR; the TCRdb copy retains only in-frame clones and omits some. The profile covers about 140,000 clones, with 80% appearing a single time and around 7.6% taken by the ten largest. The TCR sequence derives from a human donor with chronic lymphocytic leukemia. The chain has TRBV27 and TRBJ2-7; TRBD2 might be the D (5 bases). The specimen was PBMCs, collected after 36 months of ibrutinib treatment. The CDR3 DNA follows: TGTGCCAGCAGTTTCATTTTAGGACTCCCCGCTAGTGAGCAGTACTTC. It is translated as CASSFILGLPASEQYF.